A single sample gave rise to the 7 T cell receptor beta chains below, sequenced in a study of T-cell memory formation after mild COVID-19. One entry per CDR3 protein results from TCRdb running MiXCR on the 5' RACE reads. The sample gives approximately 400,000 distinct CDR3 sequences, roughly 17% of which show up once; about 22% is in the top ten. The sequenced sample was PBMCs or a T cell subset sorted from them (not recorded which). The receptors derive from a man aged 18 to 29 who had mild COVID-19 (a few samples of this study predate the infection). Cell type and time point are not known.

This clonotype was seen more than once but under ten times. V usage is TRBV20-1 and J usage is TRBJ2-5; tentative D call: TRBD2 (6 bases). The length of the CDR3 is 12 residues. V shed 8 bases and J shed 5 bases, with 15 bases lying between them. Germline V gives CDR1 DFQATT, CDR2 SNEGSKA (reference sequence). CDR3: CSWDWLSETQYF. The DNA for the CDR3 is TGCAGTTGGGACTGGCTTTCGGAGACCCAGTACTTC.

The chain combines TRBV7-2 with TRBJ2-1; D is possibly TRBD2 (5 bases). This CDR3 spans 16 amino acids. V was clipped by 0 bases and J by 0 bases, with 9 bases between them. Germline V CDR1 and CDR2: SGHTA, FQGNSA. The CDR3 here is CASSLAHTSSYNEQFF. CDR3 DNA sequence: TGTGCCAGCAGCTTAGCGCATACTAGCTCCTACAATGAGCAGTTCTTC.

This clonotype has just a few counts. The chain has TRBV5-1 and TRBJ1-4, with TRBD1 matching 7 bases. CDR3 size: 14 residues. J lost 5 bases, V lost 4 bases, and 5 bases had no gene match. Germline CDR1 and CDR2: SGHRS and YFSETQ. The CDR3: CASSRAGQNEKLFF. Written as DNA, the CDR3 is TGCGCCAGCAGCCGAGCGGGACAGAATGAAAAACTGTTTTTT.

This clonotype was counted between two and nine times. This rearrangement joins TRBV12-5 to TRBJ1-1; TRBD1 agrees at 9 bases. With V trimmed by 0 bases and J by 1 base, 12 bases remained unmatched. Germline loops: CDR1 LGHNT, CDR2 FRNRAP. The CDR3 is 19 amino acids. In nucleotides, the CDR3 is TGTGCTAGTGGTTTGGTCCGGGACAGGGTCTTTCGGAGGAACACTGAAGCTTTCTTT. Its protein is CASGLVRDRVFRRNTEAFF.

The rearrangement uses TRBV28 and TRBJ1-2; 10 bases map to TRBD1. Germline V gives CDR1 MDHEN, CDR2 SYDVKM. Trimming at V came to 6 bases and at J to 6 bases, leaving 7 bases not matched to a gene. The CDR3 is 14 amino acids. The CDR3, as DNA: TGTGCCAGCAGGCCGCCAGGGACAGGGGATGGCTACACCTTC. Its translation: CASRPPGTGDGYTF.

The V and J genes are TRBV7-8 and TRBJ2-1; D unresolved. CDR1 and CDR2 (germline): SGHVS, FQNEAQ. CDR3 length equals 11 residues. V gave up 1 base and J gave up 12 bases, with 7 bases separating them. The CDR3 DNA reads as TGTGCCAGCAGCTTAGTAATGAGGCAGTTCTTC. It specifies CASSLVMRQFF.

This clonotype was observed many times. V gene TRBV4-3 combines with J gene TRBJ2-7, with a possible D match to TRBD1 (7 bases). Between the trimmed V and J ends, which lost 1 base and 1 base, there was a span of 14 bases. The CDR3 has 16 amino acids. Germline V CDR1 and CDR2: LGHNA, YSLEER. The CDR3 sequence: CASSQVAGGGSYEQYV. The CDR3 bases are TGCGCCAGCAGCCAAGTGGCAGGGGGAGGTTCCTACGAGCAGTACGTC.